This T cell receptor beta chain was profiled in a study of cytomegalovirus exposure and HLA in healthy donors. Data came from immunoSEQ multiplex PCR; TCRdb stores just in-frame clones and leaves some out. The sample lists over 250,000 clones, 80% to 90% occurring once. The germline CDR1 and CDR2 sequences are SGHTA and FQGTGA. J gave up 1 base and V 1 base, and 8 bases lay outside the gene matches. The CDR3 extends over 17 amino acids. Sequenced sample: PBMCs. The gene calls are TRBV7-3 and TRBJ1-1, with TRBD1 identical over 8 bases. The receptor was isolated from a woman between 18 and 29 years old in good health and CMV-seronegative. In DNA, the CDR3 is TGTGCCAGCAGCTTAATCGGTGGGGGGACAGGGAACACTGAAGCTTTCTTT. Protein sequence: CASSLIGGGTGNTEAFF. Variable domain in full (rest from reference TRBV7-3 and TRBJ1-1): GAGVSQTPSNKVTEKGKYVELRCDPISGHTALYWYRQSLGQGPEFLIYFQGTGAADDSGLPNDRFFAVRPEGSVSTLKIQRTERGDSAVYLCASSLIGGGTGNTEAFFGQGTRLTVV.